These 2 T cell receptor beta chains originate from one sample sequenced in a study of T cells in Graves' hyperthyroidism and ophthalmopathy (dated by TCRdb to the late 2010s). Libraries were constructed by multiplex PCR. Instrument used: Illumina HiSeq 2000. The TCR beta CDR3 regions were amplified from RNA transcripts. The first round of RT-PCR for the TCR CDR3 was performed with the HTBI primer set and the Qiagen OneStep RT-PCR kit. TCRdb cleaned the public reads at Q25 with fastp, built clones with MiXCR and kept in-frame beta chains. All rows with the same CDR3 protein become a single entry with the most common DNA and genes. The table for this sample lists approximately 300,000 distinct CDR3 sequences; approximately 18% of them were counted only once. The top ten constitute roughly 39% of the sample. Sequenced sample: blood. The receptors were gathered from a man aged 50 to 59 with Graves' ophthalmopathy.

In its sample, this clonotype was seen a few times. This chain connects TRBV28 to TRBJ1-1; D ambiguous. The CDR3 is 14 residues long. From germline, CDR1 is MDHEN and CDR2 SYDVKM. Between the trimmed V and J ends, which lost 5 bases and 5 bases, there was a span of 15 bases. The CDR3 is CASSPYSGETEAFF. Written as DNA, the CDR3 is TGTGCCAGCAGTCCCTATAGTGGGGAGACTGAAGCTTTCTTT.

This clonotype occurred many times. V is TRBV7-2 and J is TRBJ1-2, with a weak D call TRBD1 (5 bases). The germline CDR1 and CDR2 sequences are SGHTA and FQGNSA. The CDR3 contains 13 residues. V was cut by 3 bases and J by 3 bases, with 8 bases left in between. DNA for the CDR3: TGTGCCAGCAGCTTGGCAGGGCACTATGGCTACACCTTC. Its protein is CASSLAGHYGYTF.